This T cell receptor (beta chain) was sequenced in a study of early T cells in non-severe SARS-CoV-2 infection. Researchers attached unique molecular identifiers to individual cDNA molecules. TCRdb passed the 5' RACE reads through MiXCR, listing each CDR3 protein once. The data contain about 77,000 distinct CDR3 sequences, over 9% of them singletons. The CDR3 has 14 residues. Germline V lookup: CDR1 GTSNPN, CDR2 SVGIG (reference sequence). V was pared by 2 bases and J by 7 bases, with 11 bases of the junction left unmatched. This clonotype was observed at least ten times. Sequenced: whole blood. The TCR sequence derives from an adult who was a healthcare worker with PCR-confirmed SARS-CoV-2 infection or an uninfected control (not recorded which). J is TRBJ2-7 and V is TRBV30; 7 bases align to TRBD1. In DNA form, the CDR3 reads TGTGCCTGGAGTTGGGGACAGCCCCTAGGTGAGCAGTACTTC. Its translation: CAWSWGQPLGEQYF.